A single sample gave rise to the 7 T cell receptor beta chains below, sequenced in a study of technical replicates of blood from a few donors. Clones were sequenced by immunoSEQ multiplex PCR, and TCRdb holds only the in-frame ones, with some missing. The repertoire has approximately 75,000 clones, approximately 96% of them found once; the top ten carry more than 0.15%. The sequencing input was T cells isolated from PBMCs. All receptors derive from a human donor in good health.

The CDR3 DNA sequence: TGTGCCAGCAGCTTGTATGGCGGCGCACAAGAGACCCAGTACTTC. This gives the protein CASSLYGGAQETQYF. The chain carries TRBV5-4 and TRBJ2-5; D remains unclear. The V and J ends lost 1 base and 2 bases respectively, with 12 bases between them. Germline V lookup: CDR1 SGHNT, CDR2 YYREEE (reference sequence). The length of the CDR3 is 15 residues. Complete variable domain (other parts from reference TRBV5-4 and TRBJ2-5): ETGVTQSPTHLIKTRGQQVTLRCSSQSGHNTVSWYQQALGQGPQFIFQYYREEENGRGNFPPRFSGLQFPNYSSELNVNALELDDSALYLCASSLYGGAQETQYFGPGTRLLVL.

The rearrangement links TRBV6-4 to TRBJ2-7; D is undetermined. V lost 2 bases and J 1 base, leaving 3 bases between the germline ends. Germline CDR1 is MRHNA and CDR2 is SNTAGT. The CDR3 is made up of 12 amino acids. The CDR3 protein is CASSDPSYEQYF. CDR3 bases: TGTGCCAGCAGTGACCCGTCCTACGAGCAGTACTTC.

The V gene is TRBV6-6, the J gene TRBJ1-6, with D possibly matching TRBD1 (6 bases). V shed 2 bases and J shed 6 bases, with 8 bases lying between them. This CDR3 contains 14 residues. CDR1 and CDR2 (germline): MNHNY, SVGAGI (reference sequence). The CDR3 DNA is TGTGCCAGCAGTTACGGGACACTTAATTCACCCCTCCACTTT. Translated: CASSYGTLNSPLHF.

The genes are TRBV30 and TRBJ1-2; 8 bases align to TRBD1. V was clipped by 2 bases and J by 4 bases; unmatched bases: 9. This CDR3 spans 15 amino acids. CDR1 GTSNPN and CDR2 SVGIG come from the germline V gene (reference sequence). As DNA, the CDR3 is TGTGCCTGGAGTAGGAGTGGACAGGGACCCTATGGCTACACCTTC. Its translation: CAWSRSGQGPYGYTF.

The chain joins TRBV9 to TRBJ1-1; the D gene is possibly TRBD1 (6 bases). Germline assignment: CDR1 SGDLS and CDR2 YYNGEE. Trimming shortened V by 4 bases and J by 0 bases, and 13 bases separated the two germline ends. The CDR3 is 15 residues long. The CDR3 DNA is TGTGCCAGCAGCACCCTTGGGGGCCTGAACACTGAAGCTTTCTTT. It is translated as CASSTLGGLNTEAFF. Looking up the rest from reference TRBV9 and TRBJ1-1 gives the full variable domain: DSGVTQTPKHLITATGQRVTLRCSPRSGDLSVYWYQQSLDQGLQFLIQYYNGEERAKGNILERFSAQQFPDLHSELNLSSLELGDSALYFCASSTLGGLNTEAFFGQGTRLTVV.

The CDR3, as DNA: TGTGCCAGCAGGGCAGGGGCCACTAACTATGGCTACACCTTC. This gives the protein CASRAGATNYGYTF. The chain employs TRBV6-6 and TRBJ1-2; D is perhaps TRBD1 (6 bases). CDR3 length equals 14 residues. CDR1 and CDR2 from the germline V gene are MNHNY and SVGAGI (reference sequence). Trimming stripped 6 bases from V and 0 bases from J, with 11 bases between.

The J gene is TRBJ1-5, the V gene TRBV19, with 9 bases that match TRBD1. Per germline, CDR1 LNHDA and CDR2 SQIVND (reference sequence). This CDR3 is built from 14 residues. The V gene end was trimmed by 7 bases and the J gene end by 3 bases; junction bases not matched to a gene: 4. The DNA of the CDR3 is TGTGCCAGTACCGACAGGGGGAACAATCAGCCCCAGCATTTT. Translating gives CASTDRGNNQPQHF.